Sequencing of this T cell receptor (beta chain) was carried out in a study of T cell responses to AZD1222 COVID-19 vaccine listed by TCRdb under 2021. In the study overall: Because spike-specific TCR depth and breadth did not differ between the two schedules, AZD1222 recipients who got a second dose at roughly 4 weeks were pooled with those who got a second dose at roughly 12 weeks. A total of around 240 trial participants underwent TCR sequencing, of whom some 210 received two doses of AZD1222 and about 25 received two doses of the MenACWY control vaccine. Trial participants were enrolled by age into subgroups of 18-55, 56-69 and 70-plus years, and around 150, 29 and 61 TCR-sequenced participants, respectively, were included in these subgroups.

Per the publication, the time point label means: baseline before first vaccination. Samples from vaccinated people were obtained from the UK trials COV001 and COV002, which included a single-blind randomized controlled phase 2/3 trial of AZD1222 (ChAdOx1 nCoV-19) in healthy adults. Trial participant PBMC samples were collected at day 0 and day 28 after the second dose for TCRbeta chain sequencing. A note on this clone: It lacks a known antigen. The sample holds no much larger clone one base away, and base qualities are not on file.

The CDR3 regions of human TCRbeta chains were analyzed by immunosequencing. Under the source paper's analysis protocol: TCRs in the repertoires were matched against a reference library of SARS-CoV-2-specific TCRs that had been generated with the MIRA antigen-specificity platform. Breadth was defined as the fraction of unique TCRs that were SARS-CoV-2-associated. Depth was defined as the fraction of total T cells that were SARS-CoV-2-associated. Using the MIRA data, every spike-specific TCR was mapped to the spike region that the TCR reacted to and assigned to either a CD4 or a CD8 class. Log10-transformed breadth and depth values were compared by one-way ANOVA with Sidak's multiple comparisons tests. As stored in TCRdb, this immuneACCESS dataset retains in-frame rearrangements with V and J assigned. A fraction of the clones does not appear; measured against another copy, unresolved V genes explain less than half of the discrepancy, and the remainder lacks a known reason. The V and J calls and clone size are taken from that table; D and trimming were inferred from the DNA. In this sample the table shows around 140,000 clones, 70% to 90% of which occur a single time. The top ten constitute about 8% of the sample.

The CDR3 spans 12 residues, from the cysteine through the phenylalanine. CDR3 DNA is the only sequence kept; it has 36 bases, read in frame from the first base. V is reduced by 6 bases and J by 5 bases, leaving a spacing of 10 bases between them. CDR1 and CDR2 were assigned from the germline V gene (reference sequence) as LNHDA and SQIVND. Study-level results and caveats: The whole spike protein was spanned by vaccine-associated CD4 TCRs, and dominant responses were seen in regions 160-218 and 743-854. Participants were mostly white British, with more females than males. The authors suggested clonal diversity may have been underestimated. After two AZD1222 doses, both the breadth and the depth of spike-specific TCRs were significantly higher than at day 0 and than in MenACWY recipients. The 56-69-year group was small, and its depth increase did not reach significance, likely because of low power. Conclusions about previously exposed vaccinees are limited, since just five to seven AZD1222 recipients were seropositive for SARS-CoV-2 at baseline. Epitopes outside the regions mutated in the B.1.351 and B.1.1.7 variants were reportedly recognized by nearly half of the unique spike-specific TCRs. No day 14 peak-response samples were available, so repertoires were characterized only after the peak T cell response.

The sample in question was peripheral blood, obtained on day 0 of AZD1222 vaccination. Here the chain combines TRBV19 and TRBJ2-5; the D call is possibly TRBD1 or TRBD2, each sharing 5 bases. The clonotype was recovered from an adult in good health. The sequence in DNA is TGTGCCAGTAGGGGGGTCCGGGAGACCCAGTACTTC. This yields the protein CASRGVRETQYF.